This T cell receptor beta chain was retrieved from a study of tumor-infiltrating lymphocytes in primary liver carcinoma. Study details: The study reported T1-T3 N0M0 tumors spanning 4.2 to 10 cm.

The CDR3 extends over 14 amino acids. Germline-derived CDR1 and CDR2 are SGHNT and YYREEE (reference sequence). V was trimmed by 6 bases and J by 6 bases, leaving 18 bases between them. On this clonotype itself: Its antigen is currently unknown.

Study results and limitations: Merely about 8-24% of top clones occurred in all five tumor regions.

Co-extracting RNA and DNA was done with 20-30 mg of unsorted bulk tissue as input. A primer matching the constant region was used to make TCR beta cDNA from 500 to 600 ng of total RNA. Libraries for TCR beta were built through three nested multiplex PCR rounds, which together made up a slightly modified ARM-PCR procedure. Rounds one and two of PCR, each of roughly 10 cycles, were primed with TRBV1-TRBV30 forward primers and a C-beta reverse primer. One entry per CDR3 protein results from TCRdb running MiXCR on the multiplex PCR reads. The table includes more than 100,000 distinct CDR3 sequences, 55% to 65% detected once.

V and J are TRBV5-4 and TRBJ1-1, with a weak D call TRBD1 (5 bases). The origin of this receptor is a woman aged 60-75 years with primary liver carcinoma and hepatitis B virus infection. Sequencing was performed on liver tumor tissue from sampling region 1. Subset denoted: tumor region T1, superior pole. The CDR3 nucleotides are TGTGCCAGCAACTTTTGGGGGAATTTGGCTGAAGCTTTCTTT. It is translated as CASNFWGNLAEAFF.